This T cell receptor (beta chain) originates from a study of cytomegalovirus exposure and HLA in healthy donors. Across the study: Earlier results showed 120 million or so unique TCR beta sequences derived from approximately 170 million T cells.

V lost 1 base, J lost 5 bases, and 9 bases lay in between. The CDR3 extends over 13 amino acids. CDR1 is GTSNPN, CDR2 SVGIG, per germline (reference sequence). The PCR contained 60 Vbeta and 13 Jbeta primers. As processed by the authors: Among the unique TCR beta chains that a later analysis counted, around 72 million in all, roughly 9.9 million were shared. The protocol was immunoSEQ multiplex PCR, while the TCRdb copy is restricted to in-frame clones and leaves out a portion. V, J and clone size were drawn from that table, and D and trimming were deduced from the DNA. The data show around 150,000 clones, under 80% seen once. Details on this clone: Its antigen is unknown.

Study results and limitations: Roughly uniform sequencing depth across donors was assumed, possibly incorrectly.

The receptor was derived from a female donor in good health and CMV-seronegative. Specimen: PBMCs. The chain carries TRBV30 and TRBJ2-1; weak D call: TRBD2 (6 bases). This CDR3 reads CAWSEASDNEQFF. The CDR3 bases are TGTGCCTGGAGTGAGGCTAGCGACAATGAGCAGTTCTTC.